The source of this TCR beta chain is a study of T cell responses to AZD1222 COVID-19 vaccine. Trimming took 0 bases from V and 7 from J, leaving 18 bases between them. Germline loops: CDR1 MNHEY, CDR2 SMNVEV (reference sequence). The length of the CDR3 is 16 residues. This clone was counted a single time. Its antigen is currently unknown. Study results and limitations: Just 5 or 6 AZD1222 recipients tested seropositive at baseline. Spike-specific TCR breadth rose after two AZD1222 doses, and depth rose as well.

Profiled with immunoSEQ multiplex PCR; TCRdb holds only in-frame clones, not every one. Of 110,000 to 150,000 clones detected, about 92% appear once; the ten largest clones hold around 0.85%. The sequencing used peripheral blood, collected on day 0 of MenACWY control vaccination. This TCR was recovered from an adult in good health. The chain is built from TRBV27 and TRBJ2-5; D is possibly TRBD2 (5 bases). DNA of the CDR3: TGTGCCAGCAGTTTATCGAGCGGAACCCAAGTAGGGACCCAGTACTTC. This sequence encodes CASSLSSGTQVGTQYF.